This TCR beta chain was retrieved from a study of control samples from healthy donors and cancer patients (dated by TCRdb to 2019 to 2021). Details on this clone: The specificity of this receptor is unknown. No base quality information exists; no much larger clone differs at one position.

The library was obtained by the immunoSEQ multiplex PCR assay. Sourced from immuneACCESS, this table was stored by TCRdb with only in-frame sequences that have V and J called. A share of the clones is absent; for the studies checked, an unresolved V gene accounts for under half, and the remainder has no known explanation. Recorded for this sample are around 140,000 clones; about 90% of them occurred a single time. Jointly, the top ten make up about 1.9% of the sample. Relative to germline, V is missing 1 base and J is missing 7 bases, with 7 bases of the junction outside any gene match. Counted from cysteine to phenylalanine, this CDR3 has 14 amino acids. The read is trimmed to its CDR3 DNA, 42 bases read in frame from base 1. As encoded in the germline V gene (reference sequence), CDR1 is LGHDT while CDR2 is YNNKEL.

The sequence links TRBV3-1 (or the pseudogene TRBV3-2) to TRBJ2-7; 7 nucleotides in the junction match TRBD1. Sequencing used blood. The source of this sequence is a woman between 50 and 59 years old in good health. The nucleotides read TGTGCCAGCAGCCAAGGGATATCACAGGGGGAGCAGTACTTC. Translated, it gives CASSQGISQGEQYF.